The next 13 T cell receptor beta chains were all read from a single sample in a study of identifying expanded T cells in peripheral blood. Only in-frame clones appear in the TCRdb table, and some are missing; sequencing was by immunoSEQ multiplex PCR. This sample has 90,000 to 120,000 clones, with about 89% found just once. The sequenced material came from blood. The receptors were sampled from a person between 18 and 69 years old in good health.

This chain uses TRBV29-1 with TRBJ2-7; D unresolved. Germline CDR1 SQVTM, CDR2 ANQGSEA. The CDR3 consists of 11 residues. V was cut by 5 bases and J by 3 bases, with 8 bases left in between. In nucleotides, the CDR3 is TGCAGCGTTATCGACGACTACGAGCAGTACTTC. Residues: CSVIDDYEQYF.

V gene TRBV14 combines with J gene TRBJ2-7, with 10 bases fitting TRBD1. With V trimmed by 6 bases and J by 2 bases, 10 bases remained unmatched. The CDR3 totals 16 residues. Germline CDR1 reads SGHDN; CDR2 reads FVKESK. The CDR3, as DNA: TGTGCCAGCAGTAAGAATCCGGGACAGGGGACCTACGAGCAGTACTTC. It codes for CASSKNPGQGTYEQYF.

This rearrangement joins TRBV6-4 to TRBJ1-6; 7 bases map to TRBD1. CDR1 and CDR2 from the germline V gene are MRHNA and SNTAGT. The length of the CDR3 is 18 residues. J was trimmed by 0 bases and V by 3 bases; bases with no gene match: 8. The CDR3 nucleotides read TGTGCCAGCAGTGAATTAGGGACAGAGAGCTCCTATAATTCACCCCTCCACTTT. Its protein product is CASSELGTESSYNSPLHF.

The chain is built from TRBV15 and TRBJ2-1; D is undetermined. Germline values: CDR1 LNHNV, CDR2 YYDKDF (reference sequence). V was cut by 5 bases and J by 4 bases, with 18 bases left in between. The CDR3 runs to 16 residues. The CDR3 nucleotides are TGTGCCACCAGCCTCCCTGAACAGAGCATTTACAATGAGCAGTTCTTC. Protein: CATSLPEQSIYNEQFF.

V usage is TRBV9 and J usage is TRBJ1-1, with a tentative D call TRBD1 (5 bases). Germline loops: CDR1 SGDLS, CDR2 YYNGEE. Trimming took 3 bases from V and 0 from J, leaving 18 bases between them. The CDR3 contains 17 residues. The CDR3 bases are TGTGCCAGCAGCGAAAACAGGACTGTCCCCTTGAACACTGAAGCTTTCTTT. Encoded protein: CASSENRTVPLNTEAFF. Drawing the rest from reference TRBV9 and TRBJ1-1, the complete variable domain is DSGVTQTPKHLITATGQRVTLRCSPRSGDLSVYWYQQSLDQGLQFLIQYYNGEERAKGNILERFSAQQFPDLHSELNLSSLELGDSALYFCASSENRTVPLNTEAFFGQGTRLTVV.

V usage is TRBV5-4 and J usage is TRBJ1-1; D is perhaps TRBD1 (5 bases). Germline V gives CDR1 SGHNT, CDR2 YYREEE (reference sequence). This CDR3 contains 14 residues. V lost 4 bases to trimming and J lost 3 bases, with 13 bases between them. This chain's CDR3 is CASSATSGYTEAFF. CDR3 in DNA: TGTGCCAGCAGCGCGACCTCAGGGTACACTGAAGCTTTCTTT. Full variable domain (missing parts from reference TRBV5-4 and TRBJ1-1): ETGVTQSPTHLIKTRGQQVTLRCSSQSGHNTVSWYQQALGQGPQFIFQYYREEENGRGNFPPRFSGLQFPNYSSELNVNALELDDSALYLCASSATSGYTEAFFGQGTRLTVV.

The chain employs TRBV6-5 and TRBJ2-1, with 10 bases fitting TRBD1. This CDR3 is built from 16 residues. V shed 2 bases, J shed 12 bases, and the junction held 13 bases outside the gene matches. Germline V lookup: CDR1 MNHEY, CDR2 SVGAGI. CDR3: CASSYGGTGAYRVQFF. Here the CDR3 DNA reads TGTGCCAGCAGTTACGGCGGGACAGGGGCGTACCGGGTGCAGTTCTTC.

The chain joins TRBV7-8 to TRBJ1-5, with D maybe TRBD1 (6 bases). The CDR3 extends over 15 amino acids. The V gene lost 5 bases and the J gene lost 3 bases, with 14 bases spanning the gap. Germline CDR1 SGHVS, CDR2 FQNEAQ. The CDR3 DNA is TGTGCCAGCAGCAAAACCAGGGGAACCAATCAGCCCCAGCATTTT. It encodes CASSKTRGTNQPQHF.

The chain recombines TRBV6-5 with TRBJ1-1; D ambiguous. Trimming took off 5 bases at V and 5 bases at J, with 12 bases between the two ends. The CDR3 consists of 13 residues. CDR1 is MNHEY and CDR2 is SVGAGI in the germline V gene. The CDR3 protein is CASSLSTGTEAFF. CDR3 coding DNA: TGTGCCAGCAGTCTCTCGACGGGGACTGAAGCTTTCTTT.

The chain employs TRBV6-5 and TRBJ1-4, with D tentatively TRBD1 (5 bases). V lost 6 bases and J 8 bases, leaving 19 bases between the germline ends. CDR1 MNHEY and CDR2 SVGAGI come from the germline V gene. There are 15 residues in the CDR3. The DNA for the CDR3 is TGTGCCAGCAGGGTGGGGCCCAGGGATAGGGAAAAACTGTTTTTT. Its protein product is CASRVGPRDREKLFF.

The V and J genes are TRBV4-2 and TRBJ1-3; 9 nucleotides agree with TRBD1. The germline V gene encodes CDR1 LGHNA and CDR2 YNFKEQ. CDR3 length: 14 residues. V gave up 4 bases and J gave up 4 bases; unmatched junction bases: 2. The CDR3 region has the DNA TGTGCCAGCAGCCGGGACAGGGCAGGAAACACCATATATTTT. Its translation is CASSRDRAGNTIYF.

The chain is built from TRBV7-2 and TRBJ2-1; TRBD2 matches 7 bases. Germline CDR1 is SGHTA and CDR2 is FQGNSA. This CDR3 has 19 residues. V shed 1 base, J shed 1 base, and the junction held 13 bases outside the gene matches. The CDR3 reads CASSLGAGQTRRSYNEQFF. The CDR3 DNA is TGTGCCAGCAGCTTAGGAGCGGGGCAGACCCGCAGATCCTACAATGAGCAGTTCTTC.

This chain links TRBV4-3 with TRBJ1-6, with 7 bases that match TRBD1. The CDR3 has 15 amino acids. Per the germline V gene, CDR1 is LGHNA and CDR2 is YSLEER. Trimming took 5 bases from V and 7 from J; bases not matched to a gene: 8. The CDR3: CASSLSGTVNSPLHF. CDR3 sequence (DNA): TGCGCCAGCAGCTTGTCAGGGACAGTAAATTCACCCCTCCACTTT.